These 32 T cell receptor beta chains originate from one sample sequenced in a study of cytotoxic CD8 clonotypes in ibrutinib-treated CLL. Produced via immunoSEQ multiplex PCR; TCRdb's table is partial and in-frame only. The data show around 310,000 clones, around four fifths seen once. The source material was PBMCs, sampled before ibrutinib treatment. The receptors originated from a human donor with chronic lymphocytic leukemia.

The gene calls are TRBV7-2 and TRBJ2-7; 12 nucleotides align to TRBD2. CDR1 is SGHTA, CDR2 FQGNSA, per germline. With 0 bases clipped from V and 3 bases from J, the junction kept 3 bases outside the gene matches. This CDR3 spans 16 amino acids. CDR3 amino acids: CASSLATSGSFYEQYF. In DNA, the CDR3 is TGTGCCAGCAGCTTAGCGACTAGCGGGAGTTTCTACGAGCAGTACTTC. The whole variable domain, filled in from reference TRBV7-2 and TRBJ2-7, reads GAGVSQSPSNKVTEKGKDVELRCDPISGHTALYWYRQSLGQGLEFLIYFQGNSAPDKSGLPSDRFSAERTGGSVSTLTIQRTQQEDSAVYLCASSLATSGSFYEQYFGPGTRLTVT.

The table lists this clone with a count of one. The chain employs TRBV7-9 and TRBJ1-3; the D gene is possibly TRBD1 (6 bases). This CDR3 comprises 14 residues. V lost 1 base and J lost 5, with 9 bases in between. Germline CDR1 SEHNR, CDR2 FQNEAQ (reference sequence). CDR3 amino acids: CASSLDRARNTIYF. Written as DNA, the CDR3 is TGTGCCAGCAGCTTAGACAGGGCCAGAAACACCATATATTTT.

This rearrangement joins TRBV29-1 to TRBJ2-7; D is ambiguous. Germline lookup yields CDR1 SQVTM and CDR2 ANQGSEA. V was pared by 0 bases and J by 1 base, with 10 bases between. The CDR3 is 14 residues long. The CDR3 loop is CSVEDTPPSYEQYF. The CDR3 region has the DNA TGCAGCGTTGAAGACACACCCCCTTCCTACGAGCAGTACTTC.

This clone was found a few times. The chain couples TRBV6-5 to TRBJ2-2, with 10 bases fitting TRBD1. The V and J ends lost 6 bases and 6 bases, in that order; junction bases with no gene match: 7. The CDR3 runs 15 residues. CDR1 is MNHEY and CDR2 is SVGAGI in the germline V gene. The CDR3 DNA follows: TGTGCCAGCAGAACCGGGACAGGGGTTTCCGGGGAGCTGTTTTTT. This gives the protein CASRTGTGVSGELFF.

This chain connects TRBV19 to TRBJ2-1; D remains unclear. Looked up from germline, CDR1 is LNHDA and CDR2 is SQIVND (reference sequence). Trimming pared 1 base from V and 7 bases from J, leaving 11 bases between. The CDR3 length is 14 residues. The CDR3 loop reads CASSIGGGMNEQFF. In DNA form, the CDR3 reads TGTGCCAGTAGTATAGGGGGTGGCATGAATGAGCAGTTCTTC.

V is TRBV11-2 and J is TRBJ2-1; 9 bases fit TRBD2. Germline assignment: CDR1 SGHAT and CDR2 FQNNGV. The CDR3 runs 14 residues. V lost 3 bases, J lost 5 bases, and 2 bases stayed unmatched. The CDR3 nucleotides read TGTGCCAGCAGCTTGAGCGGGAGGAACAATGAGCAGTTCTTC. Protein: CASSLSGRNNEQFF.

V is TRBV28 and J is TRBJ1-1; D call uncertain. V was shortened by 6 bases and J by 7 bases, with 12 bases between the two germline ends. The CDR3 extends over 12 amino acids. Per the germline V gene, CDR1 is MDHEN and CDR2 is SYDVKM. CDR3 sequence: CASSRRRDEAFF. The CDR3 coding sequence is TGTGCCAGCAGCCGACGTCGGGATGAAGCTTTCTTT. Drawing the rest from reference TRBV28 and TRBJ1-1, the complete variable domain is DVKVTQSSRYLVKRTGEKVFLECVQDMDHENMFWYRQDPGLGLRLIYFSYDVKMKEKGDIPEGYSVSREKKERFSLILESASTNQTSMYLCASSRRRDEAFFGQGTRLTVV.

The chain joins TRBV25-1 to TRBJ2-1; D possibly corresponds to TRBD2 (5 bases). V was trimmed by 4 bases and J by 6 bases, leaving 7 bases between them. The CDR3 extends over 12 amino acids. Germline V gives CDR1 MGHDK, CDR2 SYGVNS. CDR3 in amino acids: CASSAGGNEQFF. The CDR3 bases are TGTGCCAGCAGTGCTGGAGGCAATGAGCAGTTCTTC.

The chain is built from TRBV30 and TRBJ2-4; D unresolved. This CDR3 has 14 amino acids. Germline V gene data show CDR1 as GTSNPN and CDR2 as SVGIG (reference sequence). The V and J ends lost 0 bases and 3 bases respectively, with 9 bases between them. DNA of the CDR3: TGTGCCTGGAGTGTGAGTTACGGCAAAAACATTCAGTACTTC. Translated: CAWSVSYGKNIQYF.

V is TRBV10-3 and J is TRBJ1-1; 9 bases are a match to TRBD1. J was trimmed by 5 bases and V by 3 bases; bases with no gene match: 10. Germline CDR1 ENHRY, CDR2 SYGVKD. The CDR3 is made up of 16 amino acids. The CDR3 reads CAISETIRTGVTEAFF. CDR3 DNA: TGTGCCATCAGTGAAACGATAAGGACAGGGGTAACTGAAGCTTTCTTT.

The genes are TRBV5-1 and TRBJ2-7; D assignment may be TRBD1 or TRBD2 (5 bases each). The V gene lost 4 bases and the J gene lost 5 bases, with 7 bases spanning the gap. The germline V gene has CDR1 SGHRS and CDR2 YFSETQ. The CDR3 length is 11 residues. CDR3: CASSGGHEQYF. Written as DNA, the CDR3 is TGCGCCAGCAGCGGGGGACACGAGCAGTACTTC. The whole variable domain, filled in from reference TRBV5-1 and TRBJ2-7, reads KAGVTQTPRYLIKTRGQQVTLSCSPISGHRSVSWYQQTPGQGLQFLFEYFSETQRNKGNFPGRFSGRQFSNSRSEMNVSTLELGDSALYLCASSGGHEQYFGPGTRLTVT.

This chain uses TRBV6-1 with TRBJ2-7, with D tentatively TRBD2 (6 bases). The CDR3 has 14 residues. Germline CDR1 is MNHNS and CDR2 is SASEGT. The ends were cut back, 6 bases at V and 7 bases at J, with 19 bases in the middle. DNA for the CDR3: TGTGCCAGCAGCCTAAGTGGGGGGAGTGAGGAGCAGTACTTC. It yields the protein CASSLSGGSEEQYF.

The V and J genes are TRBV7-8 and TRBJ2-3; 13 positions match TRBD2. CDR1 is SGHVS, CDR2 FQNEAQ, per germline. Trimming took 4 bases from V and 1 from J; bases not matched to a gene: 11. CDR3 length: 19 residues. Here the CDR3 DNA reads TGTGCCAGCAGCTCATGGACTAGCGGGAGTTCTCACCGCACAGATACGCAGTATTTT. Its protein product is CASSSWTSGSSHRTDTQYF.

The V call is TRBV4-2, the J call TRBJ2-5; 10 bases are shared with TRBD2. The CDR3 is 19 amino acids. V was clipped by 0 bases and J by 3 bases; unmatched bases: 13. From germline, CDR1 is LGHNA and CDR2 YNFKEQ. The CDR3 here is CASSQDPLAGVYWEETQYF. For the CDR3, the DNA is TGTGCCAGCAGCCAAGACCCCCTAGCGGGAGTATATTGGGAAGAGACCCAGTACTTC.

The chain couples TRBV18 to TRBJ2-6; TRBD1 might be the D (5 bases). Germline V lookup: CDR1 KGHSH, CDR2 LQKENI. V was cut by 2 bases and J by 1 base, with 12 bases left in between. CDR3 length: 17 residues. CDR3 sequence: CASSPYQGSSGANVLTF. The CDR3 DNA is TGTGCCAGCTCACCATATCAGGGAAGTTCTGGGGCCAACGTCCTGACTTTC. The full variable domain, completed using reference TRBV18 and TRBJ2-6, is NAGVMQNPRHLVRRRGQEARLRCSPMKGHSHVYWYRQLPEEGLKFMVYLQKENIIDESGMPKERFSAEFPKEGPSILRIQQVVRGDSAAYFCASSPYQGSSGANVLTFGAGSRLTVL.

The chain links TRBV5-1 to TRBJ2-7; 16 bases fit TRBD2. Germline CDR1 and CDR2: SGHRS and YFSETQ. J gave up 3 bases and V 4 bases, and 7 bases lay outside the gene matches. This CDR3 region has 17 residues. The CDR3 region is CASSPGLAGGMNYEQYF. DNA for the CDR3: TGCGCCAGCAGCCCGGGACTAGCGGGAGGGATGAACTACGAGCAGTACTTC.

A single count supports this clone. This rearrangement joins TRBV7-2 to TRBJ2-1, with D possibly being TRBD2 (5 bases). This CDR3 is 16 amino acids long. Trimming removed 6 bases at V and 6 bases at J, with 21 bases between. Germline V CDR1 and CDR2: SGHTA, FQGNSA. CDR3 sequence: CASRLLSAGRVNEQFF. The CDR3 coding sequence is TGTGCCAGCAGATTACTAAGCGCGGGCCGGGTCAATGAGCAGTTCTTC.

CDR3 region: CASSWTGTSTDTQYF. The DNA for the CDR3 is TGTGCCAGCAGCTGGACAGGCACTAGCACAGATACGCAGTATTTT. This sequence joins TRBV7-9 and TRBJ2-3; TRBD1 agrees at 7 bases. The CDR3 runs 15 residues. The V gene end was trimmed by 4 bases and the J gene end by 0 bases; junction bases not matched to a gene: 4. From germline, CDR1 is SEHNR and CDR2 FQNEAQ (reference sequence).

The rearrangement joins TRBV6-6 to TRBJ1-2; D call uncertain. CDR1 and CDR2 (germline): MNHNY, SVGAGI (reference sequence). The CDR3 spans 15 residues. Between the trimmed V and J ends, which lost 5 bases and 9 bases, there was a span of 22 bases. The CDR3 reads CASSDLGSLGSSYTF. The CDR3 region has the DNA TGTGCCAGCAGTGACCTAGGGAGCCTGGGCTCTAGCTACACCTTC.

This chain uses TRBV15 with TRBJ2-1, with 9 bases fitting TRBD2. CDR1 and CDR2 (germline): LNHNV, YYDKDF (reference sequence). The CDR3 is made up of 17 amino acids. With V trimmed by 0 bases and J by 4 bases, 7 bases remained unmatched. The CDR3 DNA reads TGTGCCACCAGCAGAGATATGGCTAGCGGGATTTACAATGAGCAGTTCTTC. Translation: CATSRDMASGIYNEQFF.

This chain uses TRBV7-8 with TRBJ1-1; 7 bases are shared with TRBD1. CDR3 size: 15 residues. The V gene end was trimmed by 5 bases and the J gene end by 1 base; junction bases not matched to a gene: 7. Looked up from germline, CDR1 is SGHVS and CDR2 is FQNEAQ. The CDR3: CASSPSRQGNTEAFF. Here the CDR3 DNA reads TGTGCCAGCAGCCCAAGTAGACAGGGGAACACTGAAGCTTTCTTT. Filled out from reference TRBV7-8 and TRBJ1-1, the complete variable domain reads GAGVSQSPRYKVAKRGQDVALRCDPISGHVSLFWYQQALGQGPEFLTYFQNEAQLDKSGLPSDRFFAERPEGSVSTLKIQRTQQEDSAVYLCASSPSRQGNTEAFFGQGTRLTVV.

The gene calls are TRBV28 and TRBJ2-7; 9 nucleotides align to TRBD1. V gave up 8 bases and J gave up 6 bases; unmatched junction bases: 14. The germline CDR1 and CDR2 sequences are MDHEN and SYDVKM. This CDR3 has 15 residues. For the CDR3, the DNA is TGTGCCAGCTACGGACAGGGGCAGACTAGGGCCGAGCAGTACTTC. This codes for CASYGQGQTRAEQYF.

This rearrangement joins TRBV19 to TRBJ2-1, with a weak D call TRBD2 (6 bases). Germline V gene sequence: CDR1 LNHDA, CDR2 SQIVND (reference sequence). V lost 4 bases and J lost 3, with 10 bases in between. The length of the CDR3 is 14 residues. This chain's CDR3 is CASSNREIYNEQFF. CDR3 bases: TGTGCCAGTAGTAACCGGGAGATCTACAATGAGCAGTTCTTC.

The chain recombines TRBV4-1 with TRBJ2-2; D not resolved. The CDR3 is 17 residues long. V dropped 0 bases and J dropped 0 bases, with 11 bases sitting between them. Germline V gene lookup returns CDR1 MGHRA and CDR2 YSYEKL. The DNA of the CDR3 is TGCGCCAGCAGCCAAGATTGGGCGGAGACGAACACCGGGGAGCTGTTTTTT. It encodes CASSQDWAETNTGELFF.

The sample holds a few counts of this clone. The J gene is TRBJ2-3, the V gene TRBV9; 10 bases are a match to TRBD2. The V segment lost 1 base and the J segment 1 base; nucleotides outside the gene matches: 9. The CDR3 has 18 residues. In germline, CDR1 is SGDLS, CDR2 YYNGEE. CDR3 in DNA: TGTGCCAGCAGCGTAACTAGCGGGAACCTAGCTGGCACAGATACGCAGTATTTT. This sequence encodes CASSVTSGNLAGTDTQYF.

The V call is TRBV4-2, the J call TRBJ2-1; 7 nucleotides line up with TRBD2. J was trimmed by 3 bases and V by 5 bases; bases with no gene match: 7. This CDR3 region has 15 residues. Germline CDR1 reads LGHNA; CDR2 reads YNFKEQ. The CDR3 loop reads CASSSRLAVYNEQFF. The CDR3 DNA reads TGTGCCAGCAGCTCGAGACTAGCCGTCTACAATGAGCAGTTCTTC.

This sequence joins TRBV6-1 and TRBJ1-5; 7 positions agree with TRBD1. The trim removed 1 base at V and 3 bases at J, leaving 3 bases unmatched. The CDR3 loop spans 15 amino acids. CDR1 and CDR2 (germline): MNHNS, SASEGT. The CDR3 DNA is TGTGCCAGCAGTGAAGGGACAGGTCACAATCAGCCCCAGCATTTT. Amino acid sequence: CASSEGTGHNQPQHF.

The chain couples TRBV28 to TRBJ2-1; 15 bases are shared with TRBD2. V lost 3 bases, J lost 6 bases, and 12 bases stayed unmatched. From germline, CDR1 is MDHEN and CDR2 SYDVKM. The CDR3 covers 19 residues. In DNA form, the CDR3 reads TGTGCCAGCAGTTTTGGACTAGCGGGAGGGCTTCCCACCTTCAATGAGCAGTTCTTC. This codes for CASSFGLAGGLPTFNEQFF.

The chain links TRBV27 to TRBJ1-1, with 7 bases identical to TRBD1. CDR1 and CDR2 from the germline V gene are MNHEY and SMNVEV (reference sequence). Losses at the gene ends were 4 bases for V and 8 bases for J; bases not matched to a gene: 10. The CDR3 is 14 residues long. Written as DNA, the CDR3 is TGTGCCAGCAGTTCCCCAGGACAGGCTCGGGAAGCTTTCTTT. It specifies CASSSPGQAREAFF.

J is TRBJ1-2 and V is TRBV18; D is possibly TRBD1 (5 bases). The germline CDR1 and CDR2 sequences are KGHSH and LQKENI. The CDR3 is made up of 13 amino acids. V lost 8 bases to trimming and J lost 5 bases, with 15 bases between them. The CDR3 loop reads CASRQSSDYGYTF. In DNA form, the CDR3 reads TGTGCCAGCCGACAGTCATCAGATTATGGCTACACCTTC.

V and J are TRBV7-2 and TRBJ2-1, with TRBD2 identical over 7 bases. This CDR3 contains 14 residues. Trimming at V came to 1 base and at J to 6 bases, leaving 3 bases not matched to a gene. Germline lookup yields CDR1 SGHTA and CDR2 FQGNSA. The DNA for the CDR3 is TGTGCCAGCAGCTTAGTCACGGGAGGCAATGAGCAGTTCTTC. Residues: CASSLVTGGNEQFF.

This rearrangement joins TRBV5-1 to TRBJ2-2; 9 positions match TRBD1. The CDR3 covers 15 residues. In germline, CDR1 is SGHRS, CDR2 YFSETQ. After removal of 3 bases from V and 5 bases from J, the junction contained 5 bases not matched to a gene. The DNA of the CDR3 is TGCGCCAGCAGCTGGACAGGGGCAGGGACCGGGGAGCTGTTTTTT. It yields the protein CASSWTGAGTGELFF.